This passage covers 22 T cell receptor beta chains from one sample sequenced in a study of T cell changes during pregnancy in multiple sclerosis. The method was immunoSEQ multiplex PCR; TCRdb's version includes in-frame clones alone and lacks a portion of them. In the table there are about 20,000 clones, 88% of which are singletons. The sequenced sample was CD8+ T cells from peripheral blood mononuclear cells, obtained in the third trimester of pregnancy. These receptors all come from a female donor in good health, enrolled as a control in a pregnancy study.

The chain recombines TRBV9 with TRBJ2-7, with D unresolved. The length of the CDR3 is 14 residues. Germline V gene lookup returns CDR1 SGDLS and CDR2 YYNGEE. Trimming took 0 bases from V and 4 from J, leaving 11 bases between them. This CDR3 is CASSVGALFYEQYF. The CDR3 DNA follows: TGTGCCAGCAGCGTAGGGGCCCTATTTTACGAGCAGTACTTC.

The gene calls are TRBV5-1 and TRBJ2-7, with a weak D call TRBD2 (5 bases). V lost 0 bases to trimming and J lost 0 bases, with 10 bases between them. This CDR3 spans 15 amino acids. Germline CDR1 is SGHRS and CDR2 is YFSETQ. CDR3 coding DNA: TGCGCCAGCAGCTTGGATGCTAGCTTCTCCTACGAGCAGTACTTC. Translated, it gives CASSLDASFSYEQYF.

J is TRBJ2-7 and V is TRBV30; no definite D call. Germline V CDR1 and CDR2: GTSNPN, SVGIG (reference sequence). This CDR3 is 15 amino acids long. V gave up 0 bases and J gave up 4 bases, with 16 bases separating them. CDR3: CAWSVQLGSLYEQYF. In DNA form, the CDR3 reads TGTGCCTGGAGTGTACAGTTAGGTTCCCTTTACGAGCAGTACTTC.

CDR3 DNA sequence: TGTGCCAGCGTACCGGAGAAAGGCTACGAGCAGTACTTC. It translates to CASVPEKGYEQYF. J is TRBJ2-7 and V is TRBV2; D call uncertain. Germline V gene lookup returns CDR1 SNHLY and CDR2 FYNNEI. V was cut by 8 bases and J by 3 bases, with 14 bases left in between. The CDR3 has 13 amino acids.

In this sample, this clone turned up a few times. The J gene is TRBJ1-1, the V gene TRBV10-2, with a weak D call TRBD1 (5 bases). Germline CDR1 and CDR2: WSHSY and SAAADI. The ends were cut back, 4 bases at V and 1 base at J, with 7 bases in the middle. CDR3 size: 13 residues. This CDR3 reads CASSAQGNTEAFF. The DNA of the CDR3 is TGCGCCAGCAGTGCCCAGGGGAACACTGAAGCTTTCTTT.

This clone occurred once. The chain employs TRBV7-2 and TRBJ2-5; 7 bases map to TRBD1. Per germline, CDR1 SGHTA and CDR2 FQGNSA. This CDR3 has 14 residues. The V gene end was trimmed by 4 bases and the J gene end by 1 base; junction bases not matched to a gene: 3. CDR3 nucleotides: TGTGCCAGCAGCTCGACAGGGACCCAAGAGACCCAGTACTTC. Its protein product is CASSSTGTQETQYF. The entire variable domain, with the rest obtained from reference TRBV7-2 and TRBJ2-5, is as follows: GAGVSQSPSNKVTEKGKDVELRCDPISGHTALYWYRQSLGQGLEFLIYFQGNSAPDKSGLPSDRFSAERTGGSVSTLTIQRTQQEDSAVYLCASSSTGTQETQYFGPGTRLLVL.

This clone was observed a single time. V is TRBV6-4 and J is TRBJ2-7; D is perhaps TRBD2 (6 bases). This CDR3 has 15 amino acids. V lost 0 bases and J 5 bases, leaving 14 bases between the germline ends. Looked up from germline, CDR1 is MRHNA and CDR2 is SNTAGT. The CDR3 bases are TGTGCCAGCAGTGACTCCCCCAGCGGGTGCCACGAGCAGTACTTC. Translated, it gives CASSDSPSGCHEQYF.

The chain has TRBV9 and TRBJ2-7, with a weak D call TRBD1 (7 bases). V was cut by 3 bases and J by 3 bases, with 13 bases left in between. Germline CDR1 and CDR2: SGDLS and YYNGEE. This CDR3 spans 14 amino acids. CDR3 bases: TGTGCCAGCAGCGGGCGGGACAGTTACTACGAGCAGTACTTC. It yields the protein CASSGRDSYYEQYF. The entire variable domain, with the rest obtained from reference TRBV9 and TRBJ2-7, is as follows: DSGVTQTPKHLITATGQRVTLRCSPRSGDLSVYWYQQSLDQGLQFLIQYYNGEERAKGNILERFSAQQFPDLHSELNLSSLELGDSALYFCASSGRDSYYEQYFGPGTRLTVT.

The chain joins TRBV20-1 to TRBJ1-2, with D perhaps TRBD1 (5 bases). Germline V gene data show CDR1 as DFQATT and CDR2 as SNEGSKA (reference sequence). The CDR3 consists of 11 residues. V was trimmed by 2 bases and J by 6 bases, leaving 7 bases between them. CDR3 DNA sequence: TGCAGTGCTAGACCAGGGAATGGCTACACCTTC. Protein product: CSARPGNGYTF.

The chain joins TRBV27 to TRBJ2-7, with D perhaps TRBD2 (5 bases). Trimming removed 6 bases at V and 0 bases at J, with 9 bases between. Germline CDR1 reads MNHEY; CDR2 reads SMNVEV (reference sequence). The CDR3 covers 13 residues. Written as DNA, the CDR3 is TGTGCCAGCAGGGACTTCCCCTCCTACGAGCAGTACTTC. This encodes CASRDFPSYEQYF.

The V gene is TRBV28, the J gene TRBJ1-5; 8 bases map to TRBD1. CDR1 is MDHEN, CDR2 SYDVKM, per germline. V lost 5 bases to trimming and J lost 0 bases; unmatched junction nucleotides: 12. The length of the CDR3 is 18 residues. For the CDR3, the DNA is TGTGCCAGCAGTCCCGGACAGGGAATCCTTTATAGCAATCAGCCCCAGCATTTT. It encodes CASSPGQGILYSNQPQHF.

The chain is built from TRBV7-9 and TRBJ1-1; the D is unclear. Germline V gives CDR1 SEHNR, CDR2 FQNEAQ (reference sequence). Trimming removed 1 base at V and 1 base at J, with 4 bases between. This CDR3 contains 13 residues. CDR3 residues: CASSLGQNTEAFF. CDR3 DNA: TGTGCCAGCAGCTTAGGGCAGAACACTGAAGCTTTCTTT. The full variable domain, in which reference TRBV7-9 and TRBJ1-1 provide the parts outside the CDR3, is DTGVSQNPRHKITKRGQNVTFRCDPISEHNRLYWYRQTLGQGPEFLTYFQNEAQLEKSRLLSDRFSAERPKGSFSTLEIQRTEQGDSAMYLCASSLGQNTEAFFGQGTRLTVV.

This clone was found a few times. The chain uses TRBV7-9 and TRBJ1-6; unclear D gene. The CDR3 spans 14 residues. The V and J ends lost 6 bases and 8 bases respectively, with 14 bases between them. CDR1 is SEHNR and CDR2 is FQNEAQ in the germline V gene (reference sequence). CDR3 bases: TGTGCCAGCAGTCCCCCCACGGCGGATTCACCCCTCCACTTT. As protein: CASSPPTADSPLHF. Variable domain in full (rest from reference TRBV7-9 and TRBJ1-6): DTGVSQNPRHKITKRGQNVTFRCDPISEHNRLYWYRQTLGQGPEFLTYFQNEAQLEKSRLLSDRFSAERPKGSFSTLEIQRTEQGDSAMYLCASSPPTADSPLHFGNGTRLTVT.

This chain joins TRBV27 and TRBJ2-3; D may be TRBD1 (6 bases). This CDR3 contains 16 residues. Germline values: CDR1 MNHEY, CDR2 SMNVEV (reference sequence). Deletions cut 4 bases from V and 0 bases from J, with 14 bases between. DNA for the CDR3: TGTGCCAGCAGTTGGACCGGGACAAGTAGCACAGATACGCAGTATTTT. This gives the protein CASSWTGTSSTDTQYF.

The CDR3 DNA is TGTGCCAGCAGCGAGACCGGGACAGGGTGGTACGAGCAGTACTTC. It specifies CASSETGTGWYEQYF. The chain couples TRBV2 to TRBJ2-7; 9 bases fit TRBD1. This CDR3 has 15 residues. Trimming took 6 bases from V and 4 from J; bases not matched to a gene: 10. Germline assignment: CDR1 SNHLY and CDR2 FYNNEI.

V is TRBV2 and J is TRBJ2-5, with 9 bases that match TRBD1. After removal of 6 bases from V and 4 bases from J, the junction contained 9 bases not matched to a gene. CDR1 is SNHLY, CDR2 FYNNEI, per germline. This CDR3 is 15 amino acids long. The CDR3 DNA follows: TGTGCCAGCAGCCCTGAGACAGGGGGATTAGAGACCCAGTACTTC. Its protein is CASSPETGGLETQYF.

The chain uses TRBV2 and TRBJ1-1; 7 bases line up with TRBD1. Germline V gene sequence: CDR1 SNHLY, CDR2 FYNNEI. The CDR3 extends over 14 amino acids. Unmatched junction bases numbered 13, after V lost 8 bases and J lost 7 bases. The CDR3 loop reads CASLRQGYDFEAFF. The CDR3 DNA reads TGTGCCAGCTTGAGACAGGGCTACGATTTTGAAGCTTTCTTT.

Written as DNA, the CDR3 is TGTGCCAGCAGCTTCAACCCAGGGAAGGTAAACGAGCAGTACTTC. Translation gives CASSFNPGKVNEQYF. V and J are TRBV7-6 and TRBJ2-7, with D possibly TRBD1 on 5 matching bases. V was shortened by 3 bases and J by 5 bases, with 17 bases between the two germline ends. Germline V gene sequence: CDR1 SGHVS, CDR2 FNYEAQ. This CDR3 region has 15 residues.

This clone has a handful of counts. Other DNA variants within this sample encode the same CDR3. The chain combines TRBV4-3 with TRBJ2-1, with 13 nucleotides matching TRBD2. V lost 3 bases and J lost 6; bases outside the gene matches: 8. This CDR3 region has 17 residues. Germline V gene lookup returns CDR1 LGHNA and CDR2 YSLEER. The CDR3 protein is CASSQREGLAGVNEQFF. Written as DNA, the CDR3 is TGCGCCAGCAGCCAGAGAGAAGGACTAGCGGGAGTCAATGAGCAGTTCTTC.

The chain combines TRBV5-3 with TRBJ1-5; D perhaps matches TRBD1 (5 bases). TRBV5-3 is classed as an ORF, of uncertain function. This CDR3 has 19 amino acids. V lost 3 bases, J lost 2 bases, and 24 bases lay in between. The CDR3, as DNA: TGTGCCAGAAGCTCGGGAGGGTCAGGGCGGGACGGAGGCAATCAGCCCCAGCATTTT. This encodes CARSSGGSGRDGGNQPQHF.

The chain links TRBV9 to TRBJ2-3, with D unclear. V lost 2 bases to trimming and J lost 2 bases, with 9 bases between them. The germline V gene has CDR1 SGDLS and CDR2 YYNGEE. The CDR3 has 14 residues. For the CDR3, the DNA is TGTGCCAGCAGCGTGGCAGGTAACACAGATACGCAGTATTTT. This sequence encodes CASSVAGNTDTQYF.

The chain couples TRBV19 to TRBJ2-1, with 8 bases fitting TRBD1. This CDR3 contains 14 residues. Looked up from germline, CDR1 is LNHDA and CDR2 is SQIVND (reference sequence). The J segment lost 6 bases and the V segment lost 7 bases, leaving 8 bases of the junction unmatched. The CDR3, as DNA: TGTGCCAGTACAAGGACAGGGCCCTCCAATGAGCAGTTCTTC. Translated, it gives CASTRTGPSNEQFF.